This is a list of T cell receptor beta chains from one sample in a study of T cells after yellow fever vaccination. TCRdb analysed the 5' RACE reads with MiXCR anew, one entry per CDR3 protein. The sample consists of about 45,000 distinct CDR3 sequences, around 6.4% of them appearing once. Source: PBMCs, either bulk or a sorted T-cell subset (CD4+, CD8+, memory, or dextramer-sorted; not recorded which), taken 45 days after the yellow fever booster vaccination. These receptors were taken from a man aged 25-45 years who received the YFV17D yellow fever vaccine. Each CDR3 is given with its conserved first and last residue. A D gene is named only where the DNA matches it firmly. Clone size is given for some rows only: seen once, a few or many times, or a class if the clone is expanded.

d_call | j_call | v_call | cdr3_length | clone_size | cdr3_nt | cdr3_aa
- | TRBJ2-4 | TRBV20-1 | 14 | - | TGCAGTGCTAGAGTCCCCGGGGATCGCGACATTCAGTACTTC | CSARVPGDRDIQYF
- | TRBJ1-6 | TRBV28 | 12 | many | TGTGCCAGCAGTGCGACCACGCCAACCCTCCACTTT | CASSATTPTLHF
TRBD2 | TRBJ2-7 | TRBV24-1 | 16 | many | TGTGCCACCAGTGATTCCAGCGGGAGGGCACCCTACGAGCAGTACTTC | CATSDSSGRAPYEQYF
TRBD2 | TRBJ2-7 | TRBV3-1 | 14 | few | TGTGCCAGCAAAAAGACTAGCGGACCTCACGAGCAGTACTTC | CASKKTSGPHEQYF
TRBD1 | TRBJ1-5 | TRBV7-2 | 16 | many | TGTGCCAGCAGCTTGGGGGCCGGGACAGGGGGTCAGCCCCAGCATTTT | CASSLGAGTGGQPQHF
- | TRBJ2-3 | TRBV6-2/TRBV6-3 | 15 | many | TGTGCCAGCAGTTACTCGGCTTATGGCACAGATACGCAGTATTTT | CASSYSAYGTDTQYF
TRBD2 | TRBJ2-7 | TRBV2 | 18 | - | TGTGCCAGCAGCCCCCCGGGACTAGCGGGCCGCAGCTCCTACGAGCAGTACTTC | CASSPPGLAGRSSYEQYF
- | TRBJ2-3 | TRBV20-1 | 12 | many | TGCAGTGCTAGGGTCCCGGAGAGTATGCAGTATTTT | CSARVPESMQYF
- | TRBJ1-1 | TRBV12-3/TRBV12-4 | 14 | many | TGTGCCAGCAGTTTGGGGGATTCGGGTGCTGAAGCTTTCTTT | CASSLGDSGAEAFF
- | TRBJ2-1 | TRBV6-6 | 13 | few | TGTGCCAGCAACCAAAGGGGGGGGCATGAGCAGTTCTTC | CASNQRGGHEQFF
- | TRBJ2-2 | TRBV9 | 15 | few | TGTGCCAGCAGCGTAGACCCCCCTTGGGTGGGGGAGCTGTTTTTT | CASSVDPPWVGELFF
TRBD2 | TRBJ2-4 | TRBV7-8 | 19 | - | TGTGCCAGCAGCTTAGTGGGTCTTGTGGGGGCTAGCGGGATCTACATTCAGTACTTC | CASSLVGLVGASGIYIQYF
TRBD1 | TRBJ1-5 | TRBV7-9 | 15 | many | TGTGCCAGCAGCTTAGGGGGACAGTTCTTTCAGCCCCAGCATTTT | CASSLGGQFFQPQHF
- | TRBJ1-4 | TRBV20-1 | 12 | - | TGCAGTGCTGGGGACAATAATGAAAAACTGTTTTTT | CSAGDNNEKLFF
TRBD1 | TRBJ1-2 | TRBV20-1 | 15 | many | TGCAGTGCAAAAGGCTCAGGACAGGTGGCCTATGGCTACACCTTC | CSAKGSGQVAYGYTF
- | TRBJ2-1 | TRBV7-9 | 14 | many | TGTGCCAGCAGCGCCAGGGGATCCTACAATGAGCAGTTCTTC | CASSARGSYNEQFF
TRBD1 | TRBJ2-7 | TRBV7-7 | 14 | many | TGTGCCAGCAGCGCCGGGACAGGGTCTTACGAGCAGTACTTC | CASSAGTGSYEQYF
- | TRBJ2-6 | TRBV7-2 | 17 | - | TGTGCCAGCAGTTACTCCGGGCCAGCGAGCTGGGGCAACGTCCTGACTTTC | CASSYSGPASWGNVLTF
- | TRBJ1-6 | TRBV2 | 13 | many | TGTGCCAGCAGTGATGAGGTCTACTCACCCCTCCACTTT | CASSDEVYSPLHF
TRBD2 | TRBJ2-3 | TRBV6-1 | 18 | many | TGTGCCAGCAGTGAAACAGCGACAAGACTAGCGGGAGGAGGTACGCAGTATTTT | CASSETATRLAGGGTQYF
TRBD2 | TRBJ2-3 | TRBV4-2 | 14 | many | TGTGCCAGCAGTCAGCGGGAGGGTTCAGATACGCAGTATTTT | CASSQREGSDTQYF
- | TRBJ2-1 | TRBV5-1 | 14 | few | TGCGCCAGCAGCTCGGACCCCCACTACAATGAGCAGTTCTTC | CASSSDPHYNEQFF
- | TRBJ1-2 | TRBV9 | 13 | many | TGTGCCAGCAGCGACGGACAGCCGGGGGGCTACACCTTC | CASSDGQPGGYTF
TRBD2 | TRBJ2-1 | TRBV5-1 | 14 | many | TGCGCCAGCAACAGCGGGAGCTCCTACAATGAGCAGTTCTTC | CASNSGSSYNEQFF
- | TRBJ2-4 | TRBV7-2 | 14 | few | TGTGCCAGCAGCTTCCGGGGACCGTGGAACATTCAGTACTTC | CASSFRGPWNIQYF
- | TRBJ2-1 | TRBV4-2 | 16 | few | TGTGCCAGCAGCGACGGCGACAGGAGCTCCTACAATGAGCAGTTCTTC | CASSDGDRSSYNEQFF
- | TRBJ2-7 | TRBV28 | 12 | many | TGTGCCAGCAGCCCCTACCGGGCCCACGAGGACTTC | CASSPYRAHEDF
- | TRBJ2-7 | TRBV3-1 | 15 | many | TGTGCCAGCAGCCAAGAAGGTAGCGTGTCCTACGAGCAGTACTTC | CASSQEGSVSYEQYF
- | TRBJ2-4 | TRBV7-2 | 15 | few | TGTGCCAGCGCCCGAGTGGCGACCCGGGAAAACATTCAGTACTTC | CASARVATRENIQYF
TRBD1 | TRBJ1-1 | TRBV20-1 | 16 | - | TGCAGTGCCGACCCTGGGACAGGATTGGGGAACACTGAAGCTTTCTTT | CSADPGTGLGNTEAFF
TRBD2 | TRBJ2-7 | TRBV30 | 16 | - | TGTGCCTGGAGTGTACATAAAGCGGGAGGCTCCTACGAGCAGTACTTC | CAWSVHKAGGSYEQYF
TRBD2 | TRBJ2-7 | TRBV9 | 14 | many | TGTGCCAGCAGCATCACTAGCGGGGGCTACGAGCAGTACTTC | CASSITSGGYEQYF
TRBD2 | TRBJ2-5 | TRBV10-2 | 14 | many | TGCGCCAGCAACATAGCGGGAATCCAAGAGACCCAGTACTTC | CASNIAGIQETQYF
TRBD2 | TRBJ2-1 | TRBV10-2 | 11 | many | TGCGCCAGCAGGTTGACTAGCGAGCAGTTCTTC | CASRLTSEQFF
- | TRBJ2-5 | TRBV18 | 14 | many | TGTGCCAGCTCGCGAGATAACCGACAAGAGACCCAGTACTTC | CASSRDNRQETQYF
- | TRBJ2-3 | TRBV15 | 15 | few | TGTGCCACCAGCAGAGAGGGGGTCGGCGCAGATACGCAGTATTTT | CATSREGVGADTQYF
TRBD2 | TRBJ2-3 | TRBV10-3 | 19 | - | TGTGCCATCAGCCCCAGGAGTTCCGTTAGCGGGACCCGCGAAGATACGCAGTATTTT | CAISPRSSVSGTREDTQYF
- | TRBJ2-2 | TRBV30 | 14 | - | TGTGCCTGGAGTACTGGGTCCCACACCGGGGAGCTGTTTTTT | CAWSTGSHTGELFF
- | TRBJ1-2 | TRBV7-9 | 15 | - | TGTGCCAGCAGCTTACTCAGGGAATCTAACTATGGCTACACCTTC | CASSLLRESNYGYTF
- | TRBJ2-4 | TRBV4-3 | 13 | many | TGCGCCAGCAGCCTACAGGGTCGGAACATTCAGTACTTC | CASSLQGRNIQYF
TRBD1 | TRBJ2-7 | TRBV4-1 | 16 | few | TGCGCCAGCAGCCAAGATTTGGGGACAGGGCCCTACGAGCAGTACTTC | CASSQDLGTGPYEQYF
- | TRBJ2-5 | TRBV29-1 | 11 | many | TGCAGCGCCGATACTAGATCCACCCAGTACTTC | CSADTRSTQYF
- | TRBJ2-1 | TRBV29-1 | 14 | many | TGCAGCGCTCTCTTTGGGCTCCAGAGCAATGAGCAGTTCTTC | CSALFGLQSNEQFF
- | TRBJ2-7 | TRBV14 | 14 | many | TGTGCCAGCAGCCAAGAAATCGGGTCCTACGAGCAGTACTTC | CASSQEIGSYEQYF
- | TRBJ2-7 | TRBV30 | 11 | few | TGTGCCTGGACAAGAGGCGGTGAGCAGTACTTC | CAWTRGGEQYF
TRBD2 | TRBJ2-7 | TRBV20-1 | 16 | many | TGCAGTGCTAGAGACCCGAGGGGACTAGTTTACTACGAGCAGTACTTC | CSARDPRGLVYYEQYF
- | TRBJ2-7 | TRBV3-1 | 17 | few | TGTGCCAGCAGCCAGGCTCCGGGACTCTCCCCCTCCTACGAGCAGTACTTC | CASSQAPGLSPSYEQYF
TRBD1 | TRBJ1-2 | TRBV7-2 | 17 | many | TGTGCCAGCAGCCCACGGGGTGGACAGGGGGCGCGATATGGCTACACCTTC | CASSPRGGQGARYGYTF